The 27 T cell receptor beta chains below were found in one sample sequenced in a study of blood T cell repertoires in COVID-19. TCRdb keeps only in-frame clones here, not all; method: immunoSEQ multiplex PCR. The table includes around 200,000 clones, approximately 80% detected once. Sample: peripheral blood. Source of these receptors: a human donor in a cohort sampled during active COVID-19.

The J gene is TRBJ2-5, the V gene TRBV10-2, with D unclear. Trimming removed 6 bases at V and 7 bases at J, with 9 bases between. Looked up from germline, CDR1 is WSHSY and CDR2 is SAAADI. The CDR3 consists of 11 residues. The CDR3 sequence is CASRELWTQYF. The CDR3 region has the DNA TGCGCCAGCAGAGAGCTATGGACCCAGTACTTC.

The chain joins TRBV6-5 to TRBJ2-1, with TRBD2 identical over 11 bases. CDR3 length: 13 residues. Trimming cost V 7 bases and J 10 bases; bases outside gene matches: 6. CDR1 and CDR2 (germline): MNHEY, SVGAGI. The CDR3 coding sequence is TGTGCCAGCACGCCTAGCGGGGGGCGGGAGCAGTTCTTC. Its protein product is CASTPSGGREQFF.

Here the CDR3 reads CASSRTSGERGEQFF. The CDR3 region has the DNA TGTGCCAGTAGCCGAACTAGCGGGGAAAGAGGTGAGCAGTTCTTC. The V and J genes are TRBV19 and TRBJ2-1, with 10 bases that match TRBD2. Germline V gene lookup returns CDR1 LNHDA and CDR2 SQIVND (reference sequence). The CDR3 is 15 residues long. J was trimmed by 9 bases and V by 6 bases; bases with no gene match: 11. Variable domain in full (rest from reference TRBV19 and TRBJ2-1): DGGITQSPKYLFRKEGQNVTLSCEQNLNHDAMYWYRQDPGQGLRLIYYSQIVNDFQKGDIAEGYSVSREKKESFPLTVTSAQKNPTAFYLCASSRTSGERGEQFFGPGTRLTVL.

The rearrangement uses TRBV10-3 and TRBJ2-7; 7 bases fit TRBD2. Losses at the gene ends were 0 bases for V and 2 bases for J; bases not matched to a gene: 4. In germline, CDR1 is ENHRY, CDR2 SYGVKD. This CDR3 has 15 residues. CDR3 in DNA: TGTGCCATCAGTGAGTCGAGCGGGGCCCCCTACGAGCAGTACTTC. It encodes CAISESSGAPYEQYF.

V is TRBV5-1 and J is TRBJ1-2, with 7 bases that match TRBD1. The junction had 4 bases not matched to a gene; V was cut back by 4 bases and J by 7 bases. The CDR3 runs to 12 residues. The germline gives CDR1 SGHRS, CDR2 YFSETQ. The CDR3 bases are TGCGCCAGCAGCCCCAGGGGGACTGGCTACACCTTC. Its translation: CASSPRGTGYTF.

The rearrangement uses TRBV9 and TRBJ2-1; TRBD2 matches at 9 bases. Looked up from germline, CDR1 is SGDLS and CDR2 is YYNGEE. This CDR3 is 15 amino acids long. Trimming cost V 3 bases and J 2 bases; bases outside gene matches: 3. CDR3 nucleotides: TGTGCCAGCAGCGCCCGACTAGCGGCCTACAATGAGCAGTTCTTC. Translation: CASSARLAAYNEQFF.

The gene calls are TRBV12-3 or TRBV12-4 and TRBJ2-7; 7 nucleotides agree with TRBD1. The CDR3 totals 13 residues. V gave up 3 bases and J gave up 3 bases; unmatched junction bases: 2. The CDR3 reads CASSFPGGYEQYF. The CDR3 coding sequence is TGTGCCAGCAGTTTCCCAGGGGGCTACGAGCAGTACTTC.

V is TRBV6-5 and J is TRBJ2-5, with 10 bases fitting TRBD2. The CDR3 length is 16 residues. V was pared by 0 bases and J by 5 bases, with 6 bases of the junction left unmatched. Germline V gives CDR1 MNHEY, CDR2 SVGAGI. CDR3 loop: CASSYSGVAGGETQYF. DNA for the CDR3: TGTGCCAGCAGTTACTCGGGGGTAGCGGGGGGCGAGACCCAGTACTTC.

This chain uses TRBV7-8 with TRBJ1-2; 9 bases are shared with TRBD1. V was clipped by 8 bases and J by 8 bases; unmatched bases: 12. From germline, CDR1 is SGHVS and CDR2 FQNEAQ. This CDR3 has 14 residues. Here the CDR3 reads CASALQQGAGGYTF. The DNA for the CDR3 is TGTGCCAGCGCGCTCCAACAGGGGGCTGGCGGCTACACCTTC.

The chain joins TRBV10-2 to TRBJ2-3, with 14 bases matching TRBD2. The CDR3 runs 18 residues. Germline CDR1 is WSHSY and CDR2 is SAAADI. The J segment lost 2 bases and the V segment lost 7 bases, leaving 11 bases of the junction unmatched. CDR3 sequence (DNA): TGCGCCAGCACTAGCTCCGGGACTAGCGGGGGATACACAGATACGCAGTATTTT. Translating it yields CASTSSGTSGGYTDTQYF.

The genes are TRBV27 and TRBJ1-5; D gene unclear. Germline V CDR1 and CDR2: MNHEY, SMNVEV (reference sequence). This CDR3 is 14 amino acids long. Trimming pared 9 bases from V and 7 bases from J, leaving 19 bases between. The CDR3: CASRETSERQPQHF. The CDR3 nucleotides read TGTGCCAGTAGGGAGACAAGTGAGAGGCAGCCCCAGCATTTT.

The chain joins TRBV12-3 or TRBV12-4 to TRBJ1-1; D unresolved. This CDR3 region has 11 residues. V lost 7 bases to trimming and J lost 10 bases, with 13 bases between them. The CDR3 loop is CASTLTNAAFF. The CDR3 DNA follows: TGTGCCAGCACCCTGACAAACGCAGCTTTCTTT.

This rearrangement joins TRBV5-6 to TRBJ2-7; 11 positions match TRBD2. CDR3 length: 15 amino acids. V was pared by 2 bases and J by 4 bases, with 5 bases of the junction left unmatched. CDR1 and CDR2 (germline): SGHDT, YYEEEE. CDR3 residues: CASSLPTSGVYEQYF. CDR3 bases: TGTGCCAGCAGCTTACCGACTAGCGGGGTTTACGAGCAGTACTTC.

J is TRBJ1-6 and V is TRBV5-4, with a tentative D call TRBD1 (6 bases). Germline CDR1 SGHNT, CDR2 YYREEE (reference sequence). V shed 2 bases and J shed 7 bases, with 10 bases lying between them. The CDR3 spans 14 residues. CDR3 DNA: TGTGCCAGCAGCTTTGCCAGGGGAAATTCACCCCTCCACTTT. Translating it yields CASSFARGNSPLHF.

The CDR3 loop is CASSQAGEGIHEQYF. CDR3 nucleotide sequence: TGCGCCAGCAGCCAAGCCGGGGAGGGAATCCACGAGCAGTACTTC. The V call is TRBV4-1, the J call TRBJ2-7; 7 bases line up with TRBD2. CDR3 length equals 15 residues. Germline V lookup: CDR1 MGHRA, CDR2 YSYEKL. V trimming: 1 base; J trimming: 5 bases; junction bases outside the gene matches: 8.

V and J are TRBV2 and TRBJ1-1, with no clear D. This CDR3 comprises 15 residues. Trimming pared 5 bases from V and 1 base from J, leaving 14 bases between. Germline values: CDR1 SNHLY, CDR2 FYNNEI. For the CDR3, the DNA is TGTGCCAGCAGTCAATACGTTGGGCGGAACACTGAAGCTTTCTTT. Translating it yields CASSQYVGRNTEAFF.

The CDR3 sequence: CASSGGRGYGYTF. CDR3 nucleotides: TGTGCCAGCAGCGGAGGGAGGGGCTATGGCTACACCTTC. The V gene is TRBV13, the J gene TRBJ1-2; TRBD1 might be the D (5 bases). The CDR3 has 13 amino acids. Trimming removed 5 bases at V and 4 bases at J, with 11 bases between. The germline gives CDR1 PRHDT, CDR2 FYEKMQ (reference sequence).

The J gene is TRBJ2-1, the V gene TRBV7-3; possible D gene TRBD2, 6 bases. This CDR3 comprises 14 residues. The V end lost 2 bases, the J end lost 8 bases, and 13 bases lay between the germline ends. The germline CDR1 and CDR2 sequences are SGHTA and FQGTGA. CDR3 sequence reads: CASSLWGVEDEQFF. The CDR3 nucleotides read TGTGCCAGCAGCTTATGGGGGGTGGAGGATGAGCAGTTCTTC. Using reference TRBV7-3 and TRBJ2-1 for the parts outside the CDR3, the full variable domain is GAGVSQTPSNKVTEKGKYVELRCDPISGHTALYWYRQSLGQGPEFLIYFQGTGAADDSGLPNDRFFAVRPEGSVSTLKIQRTERGDSAVYLCASSLWGVEDEQFFGPGTRLTVL.

The V and J genes are TRBV11-2 and TRBJ1-1, with TRBD1 as a possible D gene (5 bases). Trimming cost V 6 bases and J 0 bases, with 20 bases left between them. The length of the CDR3 is 17 residues. CDR1 is SGHAT, CDR2 FQNNGV, per germline. CDR3: CASSPDTGTEMNTEAFF. In DNA, the CDR3 is TGTGCCAGCAGTCCCGATACAGGAACTGAAATGAACACTGAAGCTTTCTTT.

This clone turned up a few times. The V call is TRBV18, the J call TRBJ2-7; the D gene is possibly TRBD1 (5 bases). The CDR3 covers 15 residues. Trimming pared 0 bases from V and 5 bases from J, leaving 14 bases between. Looked up from germline, CDR1 is KGHSH and CDR2 is LQKENI. CDR3 sequence reads: CASSPPQGRIDEQYF. The CDR3 DNA reads TGTGCCAGCTCACCACCCCAGGGTAGGATCGACGAGCAGTACTTC.

This rearrangement joins TRBV2 to TRBJ1-2; the match to TRBD1 covers 8 bases. V was pared by 1 base and J by 5 bases, with 6 bases of the junction left unmatched. This CDR3 contains 15 residues. The germline gives CDR1 SNHLY, CDR2 FYNNEI. The CDR3 DNA sequence: TGTGCCAGCAGTGAAGGAGAAACAGGGGGATATGGCTACACCTTC. It codes for CASSEGETGGYGYTF.

The J gene is TRBJ1-6, the V gene TRBV7-9, with D unclear. This CDR3 has 15 amino acids. The ends were cut back, 5 bases at V and 10 bases at J, with 18 bases in the middle. Germline values: CDR1 SEHNR, CDR2 FQNEAQ (reference sequence). DNA of the CDR3: TGTGCCAGCAGCCCGTCCAAGAATCTGCGATCACCCCTCCACTTT. This sequence encodes CASSPSKNLRSPLHF.

The V gene is TRBV7-9, the J gene TRBJ2-6; TRBD1 is a possible D gene (6 bases). The CDR3 sequence is 16 residues long. The germline V gene encodes CDR1 SEHNR and CDR2 FQNEAQ (reference sequence). Trimming shortened V by 6 bases and J by 4 bases, and 16 bases separated the two germline ends. The CDR3: CASRSPGDPGANVLTF. The DNA of the CDR3 is TGTGCCAGCAGATCGCCAGGGGACCCCGGGGCCAACGTCCTGACTTTC.

This chain connects TRBV7-9 to TRBJ2-7, with TRBD1 as a possible D gene (6 bases). Germline V CDR1 and CDR2: SEHNR, FQNEAQ (reference sequence). The ends were cut back, 5 bases at V and 4 bases at J, with 9 bases in the middle. This CDR3 is 12 amino acids long. DNA of the CDR3: TGTGCCAGCAGCCAAGGGGGATACGAGCAGTACTTC. Residues: CASSQGGYEQYF.

The sample holds a few counts of this clone. This specimen includes other DNA sequences encoding the same CDR3. The chain carries TRBV5-5 and TRBJ2-7; D remains ambiguous. V shed 0 bases and J shed 5 bases, with 3 bases lying between them. This CDR3 is built from 11 residues. Germline V CDR1 and CDR2: SGHKS, YYEKEE (reference sequence). CDR3 loop: CASSLGDEQYF. DNA of the CDR3: TGTGCCAGCAGCTTGGGAGACGAGCAGTACTTC.

The chain combines TRBV19 with TRBJ1-2; D unresolved. Trimming removed 4 bases from V and 4 bases from J, with 10 bases in between. This CDR3 has 13 residues. Germline assignment: CDR1 LNHDA and CDR2 SQIVND (reference sequence). CDR3 residues: CASSSTVGYGYTF. In DNA, the CDR3 is TGTGCCAGTAGTAGCACAGTCGGCTATGGCTACACCTTC.

This clone was counted a few times. This CDR3 is also generated by other DNA sequences in the sample. The V and J genes are TRBV5-1 and TRBJ1-1, with no clear D. Germline V CDR1 and CDR2: SGHRS, YFSETQ. The CDR3 has 13 amino acids. V was cut by 0 bases and J by 1 base, with 4 bases left in between. In DNA form, the CDR3 reads TGCGCCAGCAGCTTGGGCGGGAACACTGAAGCTTTCTTT. Translation: CASSLGGNTEAFF.